This T cell receptor (beta chain) stems from a study of control samples from healthy donors and cancer patients. The ends lost 1 base at V and 3 bases at J; junction bases unmatched: 8. Germline CDR1 and CDR2: LGHNA and YSLEER. The CDR3 has 17 amino acids. TCRdb's copy holds only in-frame clones and misses some; the assay was immunoSEQ multiplex PCR. The sample has 120,000 or so clones, 88% seen once; the top ten hold about 3.9%. Sequenced: PBMCs. The rearrangement links TRBV4-3 to TRBJ2-3, with TRBD1 identical over 9 bases. This clonotype originated in a woman aged 55-75 years with lung cancer. In DNA form, the CDR3 reads TGCGCCAGCAGCCAAGGGACAGGGGCTGGGGGAACAGATACGCAGTATTTT. Translating it yields CASSQGTGAGGTDTQYF.